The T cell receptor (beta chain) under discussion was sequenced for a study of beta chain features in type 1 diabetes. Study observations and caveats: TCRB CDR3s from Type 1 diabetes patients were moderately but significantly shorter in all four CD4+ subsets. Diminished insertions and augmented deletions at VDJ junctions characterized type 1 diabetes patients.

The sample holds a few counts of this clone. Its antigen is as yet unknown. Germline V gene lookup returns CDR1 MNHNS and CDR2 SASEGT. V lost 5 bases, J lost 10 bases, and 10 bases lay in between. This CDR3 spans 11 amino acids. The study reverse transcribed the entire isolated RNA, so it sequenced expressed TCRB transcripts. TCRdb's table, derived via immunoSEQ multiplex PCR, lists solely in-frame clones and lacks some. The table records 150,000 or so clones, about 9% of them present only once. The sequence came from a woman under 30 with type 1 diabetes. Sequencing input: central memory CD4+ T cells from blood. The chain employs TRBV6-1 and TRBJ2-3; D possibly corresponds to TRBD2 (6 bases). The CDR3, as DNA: TGTGCCAGCAGTTTGGGACTTTCGCAGTATTTT. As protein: CASSLGLSQYF.